These T cell receptor beta chains were read from a single sample in a study of cytomegalovirus exposure and HLA in healthy donors. Data came from immunoSEQ multiplex PCR; TCRdb stores just in-frame clones and leaves some out. This repertoire shows 110,000 or so clones, around 77% found once; its top ten account for 5.4%. The specimen sequenced was PBMCs. The receptors originated from a woman in her thirties in good health and CMV-seropositive. CDR3s include the opening cysteine and the closing phenylalanine or tryptophan. Each record gives: J gene, V gene, D gene, clone size, CDR3 DNA, CDR3 protein. D genes are given only for firm matches. Size is stated for part of the rows, as once, few or many counts, or as a class when the clone is expanded.

TRBJ2-7	TRBV6-5	TRBD2	NA	TGTGCCAGCAGTTACCCCAGCGGGGGGGCCTCCTACGAGCAGTACTTC	CASSYPSGGASYEQYF
TRBJ1-6	TRBV5-1	NA	NA	TGCGCCAGCAGCCCACGGGAAGGGTCGGGATCACCCCTCCACTTT	CASSPREGSGSPLHF
TRBJ1-1	TRBV18	TRBD1	NA	TGTGCCAGCTCAAAGGCCTCAGGGGGACCTGAAGCTTTCTTT	CASSKASGGPEAFF
TRBJ2-1	TRBV30	TRBD2	NA	TGTGCCTTGACTAGCGGGCTTTACAATGAGCAGTTCTTC	CALTSGLYNEQFF
TRBJ2-1	TRBV19	TRBD1	NA	TGTGCCAGTAGTCCCCCGGGACAGATCTACAATGAGCAGTTCTTC	CASSPPGQIYNEQFF
TRBJ1-4	TRBV11-2	NA	NA	TGTGCCAGCAGCCTCATGGGGGGCGGGGGTAATGAAAAACTGTTTTTT	CASSLMGGGGNEKLFF
TRBJ1-5	TRBV5-6	TRBD1	NA	TGTGCCAGCAGCACGGGACAGGGGGACCTCGCCGGTCAGCCCCAGCATTTT	CASSTGQGDLAGQPQHF
TRBJ2-7	TRBV5-4	NA	once	TGTGCCAGCAGCTTGGCCACCAGTGGAGGCTACGAGCAGTACTTC	CASSLATSGGYEQYF
TRBJ1-4	TRBV19	NA	NA	TGTGCCAGTAGTTCAGGGATGGATGAAAAACTGTTTTTT	CASSSGMDEKLFF
TRBJ2-3	TRBV30	NA	NA	TGTGCCTGGACCAGGGTTCATGGCACAGATACGCAGTATTTT	CAWTRVHGTDTQYF
TRBJ1-2	TRBV7-9	TRBD1	NA	TGTGCCAGCAGCCCGGGACAGTTTTATGGCTACACCTTC	CASSPGQFYGYTF
TRBJ2-2	TRBV6-5	NA	NA	TGTGCCAGCAGCGCAGGCGGGGAGCTGTTTTTT	CASSAGGELFF
TRBJ1-5	TRBV2	NA	NA	TGTGCCAGCATTCCAGGTAGGGGTCAGCCCCAGCATTTT	CASIPGRGQPQHF
TRBJ2-3	TRBV21-1	NA	NA	TGTGCCAGACGAACTGGGGGCGGGGGTATTACAGATACGCAGTATTTT	CARRTGGGGITDTQYF
TRBJ1-1	TRBV30	NA	NA	TGTGCCTGGAGTGACAGTATAATGAACACTGAAGCTTTCTTT	CAWSDSIMNTEAFF
TRBJ1-5	TRBV5-6	NA	NA	TGTGCCAGCAGCTACACCACCGGGACACCATTGGGTGGCAATCAGCCCCAGCATTTT	CASSYTTGTPLGGNQPQHF
TRBJ2-7	TRBV13	TRBD1	NA	TGTGCCAGCAGCCCTGGACAGGGAGGCTACGAGCAGTACTTC	CASSPGQGGYEQYF
TRBJ1-2	TRBV18	TRBD1	NA	TGTGCCAGCTCACCTCAACAACGACAGGGAAGGTTATTTGGCTACACCTTC	CASSPQQRQGRLFGYTF
TRBJ2-5	TRBV5-5	TRBD2	few	TGTGCCAGCAGTTCTTGGACTAGCGGGAACCAAGAGACCCAGTACTTC	CASSSWTSGNQETQYF
TRBJ1-6	TRBV9	TRBD1	NA	TGTGCCAGCAGCGACACGGACAGGGCCCATAATTCACCCCTCCACTTT	CASSDTDRAHNSPLHF
TRBJ2-3	TRBV9	TRBD1	NA	TGTGCCAGCAGCGTTGCACCCGGGACAGGGCTCATAGATACGCAGTATTTT	CASSVAPGTGLIDTQYF
TRBJ2-6	TRBV5-1	NA	NA	TGCGCCAGCAGCCCCAGGCAGGTGACCTCTGGGGCCAACGTCCTGACTTTC	CASSPRQVTSGANVLTF
TRBJ2-5	TRBV7-9	TRBD2	once	TGTGCCAGCAGCTTTATGGCAGCGGGGCAGACCCAGTACTTC	CASSFMAAGQTQYF
TRBJ1-5	TRBV6-5	TRBD1	NA	TGTGCCAGCGGACAGGTTTATAGCAATCAGCCCCAGCATTTT	CASGQVYSNQPQHF
TRBJ2-7	TRBV6-5	NA	NA	TGTGCCAGCAGTTCCCAGGGGCCGTCCTACGAGCAGTACTTC	CASSSQGPSYEQYF
TRBJ2-7	TRBV18	NA	NA	TGTGCCAGCTCGCCCGGACAGATAACGATCTCCTACGAGCAGTACTTC	CASSPGQITISYEQYF
TRBJ1-3	TRBV27	NA	NA	TGTGCCAGCAAAAGCAGGGCTGGAAACACCATATATTTT	CASKSRAGNTIYF
TRBJ1-2	TRBV18	NA	NA	TGTGCCAGCTCGCCAGGGGCCAGGGCGCTCTATGGCTACACCTTC	CASSPGARALYGYTF
TRBJ2-7	TRBV11-2	NA	NA	TGTGCCAGCAGCTTAAATTACTACGAGCAGTACTTC	CASSLNYYEQYF
TRBJ2-5	TRBV4-2	NA	NA	TGTGCCAGCAGCCAAGCGGACTTCCAAGAGACCCAGTACTTC	CASSQADFQETQYF
TRBJ2-1	TRBV7-3	TRBD2	NA	TGTGCCAGCGCTAAGGAGCTTTGGAGGACTAGCGGGAGGAATGAGCAGTTCTTC	CASAKELWRTSGRNEQFF
TRBJ2-3	TRBV7-7	TRBD2	NA	TGTGCTAGCAGCCAAACTAGCGGGCTGGATACGCAGTATTTT	CASSQTSGLDTQYF
TRBJ1-1	TRBV14	TRBD1	NA	TGTGCCAGCAGCCACCTGGACAGGACACCGAACACTGAAGCTTTCTTT	CASSHLDRTPNTEAFF
TRBJ1-6	TRBV30	NA	NA	TGTGCCTGGAGTATTATTTTTACAGATAGTTATAATTCACCCCTCCACTTT	CAWSIIFTDSYNSPLHF
TRBJ1-1	TRBV5-1	TRBD1	few	TGCGCCAGCTCGAGACAGGGAGGAAGTATGGACACTGAAGCTTTCTTT	CASSRQGGSMDTEAFF
TRBJ2-2	TRBV21-1	NA	NA	TGTGCCGGTAGCGCCGGGGAGCTGTTTTTT	CAGSAGELFF
TRBJ2-3	TRBV27	TRBD2	few	TGTGCCAGCAGTCTTTTAGCGGGAGCCGATACGCAGTATTTT	CASSLLAGADTQYF
TRBJ1-4	TRBV2	NA	NA	TGTGCCAGCAGTCTTAACACAAATGAAAAACTGTTTTTT	CASSLNTNEKLFF
TRBJ1-1	TRBV6-6	NA	NA	TGTGCCAGCACCGAGACAGAGAACACTGAAGCTTTCTTT	CASTETENTEAFF
TRBJ1-1	TRBV7-8	NA	NA	TGTGCCAGCACCCCTAAGAAGGGCCTGAGGGCTGAAGCTTTCTTT	CASTPKKGLRAEAFF
TRBJ1-2	TRBV2	TRBD1	NA	TGTGCCAGCAGTGAATTGACAGGGTATGACTATGGCTACACCTTC	CASSELTGYDYGYTF
TRBJ2-1	TRBV29-1	NA	NA	TGCAGCGTTGGGGGGGACCACTACAATGAGCAGTTCTTC	CSVGGDHYNEQFF
TRBJ2-5	TRBV6-1	TRBD2	NA	TGTGCCAGCAGTGCCCTTGAGCTGGGGGGGTTCGAAGAGACCCAGTACTTC	CASSALELGGFEETQYF
TRBJ2-7	TRBV9	NA	NA	TGTGCCAGCAGTTCCGGTTACGAGCAGTACTTC	CASSSGYEQYF
TRBJ1-1	TRBV28	NA	NA	TGTGCCAGCTCACTCGCTGGGGGGGCGCATAAGAACACTGAAGCTTTCTTT	CASSLAGGAHKNTEAFF
TRBJ2-2	TRBV4-1	TRBD1	NA	TGCGCCAGCAGCCAACTCGGACAGGGGCTAACTGGGGAGCTGTTTTTT	CASSQLGQGLTGELFF
TRBJ1-1	TRBV5-1	TRBD1	NA	TGCGCCAGCAGCTTGGAGGGGGCAGGGACTGAAGCTTTCTTT	CASSLEGAGTEAFF
TRBJ1-3	TRBV7-6	TRBD1	NA	TGTGCCAGCAGCTCGGGACAGGGTGGAAACACCATATATTTT	CASSSGQGGNTIYF
TRBJ2-7	TRBV5-5	NA	NA	TGTGCCAGCAGCTTGCAATTGTCCGGGGTAACGTTATACGAGCAGTACTTC	CASSLQLSGVTLYEQYF
TRBJ2-7	TRBV29-1	TRBD1	NA	TGCAGCGCAAACAGGGGTTCCTACGAGCAGTACTTC	CSANRGSYEQYF
TRBJ2-7	TRBV5-1	NA	few	TGCGCCAGCAGCTCTCAGGGTAACGTCTACGAGCAGTACTTC	CASSSQGNVYEQYF
TRBJ2-1	TRBV5-1	TRBD2	NA	TGCGCCAGCAGCCGAACGAGTAGCGGGAGTCATGATGAGCAGTTCTTC	CASSRTSSGSHDEQFF
TRBJ1-2	TRBV5-1	TRBD1	NA	TGCGCCAGCAGCTCGGGCTCGCCGGGACAGGGGGCCGATGGCTACACCTTC	CASSSGSPGQGADGYTF